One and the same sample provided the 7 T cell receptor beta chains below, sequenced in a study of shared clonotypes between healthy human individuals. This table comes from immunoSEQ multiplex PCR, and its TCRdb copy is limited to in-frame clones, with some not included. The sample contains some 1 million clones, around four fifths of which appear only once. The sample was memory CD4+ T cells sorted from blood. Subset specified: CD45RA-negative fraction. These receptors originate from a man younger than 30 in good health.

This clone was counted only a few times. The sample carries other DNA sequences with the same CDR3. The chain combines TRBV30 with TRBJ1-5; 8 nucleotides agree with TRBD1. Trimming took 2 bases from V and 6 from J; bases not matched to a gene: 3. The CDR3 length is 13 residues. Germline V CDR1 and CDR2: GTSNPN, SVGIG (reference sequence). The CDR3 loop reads CAWSPQGGQPQHF. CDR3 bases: TGTGCCTGGAGTCCACAGGGGGGTCAGCCCCAGCATTTT. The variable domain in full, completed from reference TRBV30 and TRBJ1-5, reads SQTIHQWPATLVQPVGSPLSLECTVEGTSNPNLYWYRQAAGRGLQLLFYSVGIGQISSEVPQNLSASRPQDRQFILSSKKLLLSDSGFYLCAWSPQGGQPQHFGDGTRLSIL.

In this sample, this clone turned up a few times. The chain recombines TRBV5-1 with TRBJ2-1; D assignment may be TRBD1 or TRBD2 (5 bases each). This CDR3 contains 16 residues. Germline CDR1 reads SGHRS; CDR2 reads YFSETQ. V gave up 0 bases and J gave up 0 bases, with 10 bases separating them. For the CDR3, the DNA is TGCGCCAGCAGCTTGGGGGGGTCCAGCTCCTACAATGAGCAGTTCTTC. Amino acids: CASSLGGSSSYNEQFF.

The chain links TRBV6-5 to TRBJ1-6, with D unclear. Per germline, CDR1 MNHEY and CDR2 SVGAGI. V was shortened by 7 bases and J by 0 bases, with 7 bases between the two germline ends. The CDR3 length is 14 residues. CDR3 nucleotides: TGTGCCAGCAAGGAGGGCTCCTATAATTCACCCCTCCACTTT. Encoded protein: CASKEGSYNSPLHF.

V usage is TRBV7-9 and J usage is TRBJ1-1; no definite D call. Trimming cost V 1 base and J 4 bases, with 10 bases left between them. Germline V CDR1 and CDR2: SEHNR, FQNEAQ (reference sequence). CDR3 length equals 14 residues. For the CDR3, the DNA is TGTGCCAGCAGCTTAGTTATAGGGCCCACTGAAGCTTTCTTT. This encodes CASSLVIGPTEAFF.

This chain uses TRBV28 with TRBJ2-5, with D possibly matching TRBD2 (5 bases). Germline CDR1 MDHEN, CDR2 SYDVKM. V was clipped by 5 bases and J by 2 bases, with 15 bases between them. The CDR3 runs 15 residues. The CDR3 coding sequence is TGTGCCAGCAGTCCGCCGGGGAGTAGACAAGAGACCCAGTACTTC. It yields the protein CASSPPGSRQETQYF.

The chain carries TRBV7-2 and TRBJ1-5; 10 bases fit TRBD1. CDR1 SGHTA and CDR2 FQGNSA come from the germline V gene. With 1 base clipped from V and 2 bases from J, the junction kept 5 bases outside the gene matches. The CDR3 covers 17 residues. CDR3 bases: TGTGCCAGCAGCTTAGGACAGGGGGCTGTAGGCAATCAGCCCCAGCATTTT. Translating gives CASSLGQGAVGNQPQHF.

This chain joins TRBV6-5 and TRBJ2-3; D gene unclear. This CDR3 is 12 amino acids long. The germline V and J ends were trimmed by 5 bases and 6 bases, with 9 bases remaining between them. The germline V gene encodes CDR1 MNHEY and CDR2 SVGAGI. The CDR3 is CASSRSVDTQYF. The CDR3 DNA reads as TGTGCCAGCAGTCGTTCGGTCGATACGCAGTATTTT.